This section outlines one TCR beta chain sequence together with its context. This entry is derived from a study of technical replicates of blood from several donors. Data came from immunoSEQ multiplex PCR; TCRdb stores just in-frame clones and leaves some out. The sample lists about 85,000 clones; less than 95% were seen once. The germline CDR1 and CDR2 sequences are SGHRS and YFSETQ. V was shortened by 2 bases and J by 2 bases, with 12 bases between the two germline ends. The CDR3 sequence is 15 residues long. The sample consisted of T cells isolated from PBMCs. The rearrangement links TRBV5-1 to TRBJ2-3; D is uncertain. This clonotype was sampled from a human donor in good health. CDR3 residues: CASSFQAQVTDTQYF. Here the CDR3 DNA reads TGCGCCAGCAGCTTCCAGGCGCAGGTCACAGATACGCAGTATTTT.